A selection of T cell receptor beta chains follows, all from one sample in a study of regulatory T cells in long-lasting Graves disease. In TCRdb, the multiplex PCR reads were re-called with MiXCR into one record per CDR3 protein. Of more than 450,000 distinct CDR3 sequences in the sample, under 20% were seen once. These data are also associated with another study on T cells in Graves' hyperthyroidism and ophthalmopathy.

The sequencing here drew on peripheral blood mononuclear cells (PBMCs), taken at new diagnosis, from a patient treated with antithyroid drugs. All receptors derive from a man aged 35-49 years with Graves disease. The CDR3 runs from the conserved cysteine through the conserved F or W. The D gene is left open where the match is weak. Rows give clone size only sometimes, using once, few, many, or a class for an expanded clone.

clone size	V gene	J gene	D gene	CDR3 DNA	CDR3 protein
many	TRBV20-1	TRBJ2-5	.	TGCAGTGCTAGTTCCCCCTGGGACCAAGAGACCCAGTACTTC	CSASSPWDQETQYF
many	TRBV30	TRBJ1-2	.	TGTGCCTGGACTACGGGGGTTGGGAGCTATGGCTACACCTTC	CAWTTGVGSYGYTF
few	TRBV28	TRBJ2-7	TRBD1	TGTGCCAGCAGGAATGTACCGGGACAGGGGACCTACGAGCAGTACTTC	CASRNVPGQGTYEQYF
.	TRBV27	TRBJ1-6	TRBD1	TGTGCCAGCAGTGACCGCGGACAGGGCTGGGGCGAGAACCTCCACTTT	CASSDRGQGWGENLHF
many	TRBV20-1	TRBJ2-1	.	TGCAGTGCTCAGCTAGCAGGATCTCACAATGAGCAGTTCTTC	CSAQLAGSHNEQFF
few	TRBV10-3	TRBJ1-1	.	TGTGCCACCAATGGGGGGTGGGGCACTGAAGCTTTCTTT	CATNGGWGTEAFF
few	TRBV5-8	TRBJ2-5	.	TGTGCCAGCAGCCCTCCGGGCAGGGAGACCCAGTACTTC	CASSPPGRETQYF
few	TRBV29-1	TRBJ2-7	TRBD2	TGCAGCGGACTAGCGGGCTACGAGCAGTACTTC	CSGLAGYEQYF
few	TRBV13	TRBJ1-2	.	TGTGCCAGCAGCCGTAGGACTGGAAGCTATGGCTACACCTTC	CASSRRTGSYGYTF
.	TRBV5-6	TRBJ2-2	.	TGTGCCAGCAGCTTGATGTTTAACACCGGGGAGCTGTTTTTT	CASSLMFNTGELFF
many	TRBV11-3	TRBJ2-7	.	TGTGCCAGCAGCTATGGACCGGGAGAATCCGAGCAGTACTTC	CASSYGPGESEQYF
few	TRBV14	TRBJ2-3	.	TGTGCCAGCAGCCGTACAGTCGGGAACACAGATACGCAGTATTTT	CASSRTVGNTDTQYF
.	TRBV12-3/TRBV12-4	TRBJ1-5	TRBD1	TGTGCCAGCAGTTTTGGACAGGGGCTCCAGCCCCAGCATTTT	CASSFGQGLQPQHF
many	TRBV20-1	TRBJ1-5	.	TGCAGTGCTAGTGTCAGCACCAGGGGCAATCAGCCCCAGCATTTT	CSASVSTRGNQPQHF
many	TRBV28	TRBJ1-5	TRBD1	TGTGCCAGCAGTTTAGGGACAGGCGGGGGTCAGCCCCAGCATTTT	CASSLGTGGGQPQHF
many	TRBV20-1	TRBJ2-1	.	TGCAGTGCTAGAGATCATGGGGATCTCTCCTACAATGAGCAGTTCTTC	CSARDHGDLSYNEQFF
many	TRBV7-2	TRBJ2-3	.	TGTGCCAGCAGCTTAATAAGTATAGATACGCAGTATTTT	CASSLISIDTQYF
.	TRBV24-1	TRBJ2-7	TRBD1	TGTGCCACCAGCAGACAGGGGAGGTGGTACTTC	CATSRQGRWYF
.	TRBV7-2	TRBJ1-2	.	TGTGCCAGCAGCTTATACGACGGCGGCAGACCCTATGGCTACACCTTC	CASSLYDGGRPYGYTF
.	TRBV12-3/TRBV12-4	TRBJ2-5	TRBD2	TGTGCCAGCAATCCTGGCGGGGGGGAAGAGACCCAGTACTTC	CASNPGGGEETQYF
many	TRBV28	TRBJ2-7	TRBD2	TGTGCCAGCAGTTTACAAGGACTAGCGGGCCTCTACGAGCAGTACTTC	CASSLQGLAGLYEQYF
many	TRBV20-1	TRBJ2-1	.	TGCAGTGCCAGGGATACTTGGAGTAGCGGATATCAGAGCTCCTACAATGAGCAGTTCTTC	CSARDTWSSGYQSSYNEQFF
.	TRBV5-5	TRBJ2-1	TRBD2	TGCGCCAGCAGCTGGCGGACTAGCGGGAACCTCAATGAGCAGTTCTTC	CASSWRTSGNLNEQFF
many	TRBV28	TRBJ2-1	TRBD2	TGTGCCAGCAGTTTACTTAGCGGGGAAAATGAGCAGTTCTTC	CASSLLSGENEQFF
.	TRBV7-2	TRBJ2-4	.	TGTGCCAGCAGTCCCTTGACGGGTGTGCTGGCCAAAAACATTCAGTACTTC	CASSPLTGVLAKNIQYF
many	TRBV28	TRBJ2-1	.	TGTGCCAGCAGTCCCTCGGGCAGGTTAAATGAGCAGTTCTTC	CASSPSGRLNEQFF
many	TRBV12-3/TRBV12-4	TRBJ2-3	.	TGTGCCAGCAGTTTCCAGGGGGGGAAAGATACGCAGTATTTT	CASSFQGGKDTQYF
.	TRBV5-8	TRBJ2-2	TRBD1	TGTGCCAGCAGCTTGGCCGGGACAGGGGGCGGGGAGCTGTTTTTT	CASSLAGTGGGELFF
many	TRBV6-5	TRBJ1-1	TRBD1	TGTGCCAGCAGTTACCTCGGGCAGGGGGCAGAAGCTTTCTTT	CASSYLGQGAEAFF
many	TRBV12-3/TRBV12-4	TRBJ1-5	TRBD1	TGTGCCAGCAGTTTTGGGACAGGGGGCGATCAGCCCCAGCATTTT	CASSFGTGGDQPQHF
many	TRBV2	TRBJ2-2	TRBD2	TGTGCCAGCAGTGAGGTAGCGGGAGATAACACCGGGGAGCTGTTTTTT	CASSEVAGDNTGELFF
.	TRBV28	TRBJ2-1	.	TGTGCCTCCCTGGGGCGCAGGTACAATGAGCAGTTCTTC	CASLGRRYNEQFF
few	TRBV18	TRBJ2-7	.	TGTGCCAGCTTCTCCGGGACATCCTACGAGCAGTACTTC	CASFSGTSYEQYF
few	TRBV9	TRBJ1-2	.	TGTGCCAGCAAGGGAGACCGCTATGGCTACACCTTC	CASKGDRYGYTF
many	TRBV4-1	TRBJ2-1	.	TGCGCCAGCAGCCTCGATAGCTGGACCAATGAGCAGTTCTTC	CASSLDSWTNEQFF
many	TRBV12-3/TRBV12-4	TRBJ2-3	TRBD2	TGTGCCAGCAGTCCCTCGGGAGGGGGAGGTACAGATACGCAGTATTTT	CASSPSGGGGTDTQYF